These 4 T cell receptor beta chains were sequenced from one sample in a study of T cell repertoires in cytomegalovirus infection. TCRdb re-derived calls from the reads in MiXCR, one entry per CDR3 protein. The top ten clones hold roughly 2.9% of a sample with 740,000 or so distinct CDR3 sequences, roughly 36% of them seen once. The sequenced material came from PBMCs. The receptors originated from a human donor in good health (CMV status not recorded). Some clones in this sample may be carry-over from other donors' samples.

This clonotype has a handful of counts. The chain recombines TRBV20-1 with TRBJ2-1; TRBD2 matches at 8 bases. Per the germline V gene, CDR1 is DFQATT and CDR2 is SNEGSKA (reference sequence). J gave up 3 bases and V 3 bases, and 7 bases lay outside the gene matches. The CDR3 loop spans 15 amino acids. DNA of the CDR3: TGCAGTGCTAGGATCGGGGGGGCTTTCTACAATGAGCAGTTCTTC. Its translation is CSARIGGAFYNEQFF.

The chain couples TRBV20-1 to TRBJ2-2; D is possibly TRBD1 or TRBD2 (5 bases each). In germline, CDR1 is DFQATT, CDR2 SNEGSKA (reference sequence). Between the trimmed V and J ends, which lost 5 bases and 0 bases, there was a span of 7 bases. The CDR3 has 13 amino acids. The CDR3: CSAGDPNTGELFF. CDR3 nucleotide sequence: TGCAGTGCTGGGGACCCGAACACCGGGGAGCTGTTTTTT.

This clonotype showed up just a few times. The rearrangement links TRBV4-2 to TRBJ1-1; D gene uncertain. V lost 3 bases, J lost 2 bases, and 22 bases lay in between. CDR1 is LGHNA and CDR2 is YNFKEQ in the germline V gene. The CDR3 has 18 residues. The CDR3 nucleotides read TGTGCCAGCAGCCACCTACCTATGGGCCTGACCGCCAACACTGAAGCTTTCTTT. It is translated as CASSHLPMGLTANTEAFF.

This clonotype was counted a few times. The chain uses TRBV7-8 and TRBJ1-3; D unclear. The V gene's germline CDR1 is SGHVS and CDR2 FQNEAQ. V was cut by 1 base and J by 1 base, with 14 bases left in between. This CDR3 region has 17 residues. This CDR3 is CASSLGMNSPSGNTIYF. The CDR3 coding sequence is TGTGCCAGCAGCTTAGGTATGAACTCTCCATCTGGAAACACCATATATTTT.